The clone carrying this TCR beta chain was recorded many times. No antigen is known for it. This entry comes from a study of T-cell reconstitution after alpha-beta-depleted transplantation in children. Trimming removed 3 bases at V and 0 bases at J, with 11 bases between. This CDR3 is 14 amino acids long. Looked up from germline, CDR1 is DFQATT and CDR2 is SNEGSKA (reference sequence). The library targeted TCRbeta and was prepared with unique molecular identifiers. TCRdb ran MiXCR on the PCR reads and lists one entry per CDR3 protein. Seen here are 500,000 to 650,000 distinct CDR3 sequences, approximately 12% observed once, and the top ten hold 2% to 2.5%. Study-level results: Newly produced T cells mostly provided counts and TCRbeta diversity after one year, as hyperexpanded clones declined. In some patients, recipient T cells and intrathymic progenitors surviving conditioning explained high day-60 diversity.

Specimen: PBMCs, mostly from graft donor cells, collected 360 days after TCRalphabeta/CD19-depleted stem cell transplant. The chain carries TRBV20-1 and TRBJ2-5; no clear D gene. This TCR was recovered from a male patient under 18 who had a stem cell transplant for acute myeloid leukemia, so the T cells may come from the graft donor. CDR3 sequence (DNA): TGCAGTGCTAGGTGCCACGGTTACCAAGAGACCCAGTACTTC. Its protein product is CSARCHGYQETQYF.